This record looks at one T cell receptor (beta chain) sequence and its context. Its specificity is unknown. The data are from a study of a mutant IDH1 vaccine in newly diagnosed glioma. Study as a whole: Most patients had received both radiotherapy and temozolomide, the prior options being radiotherapy, temozolomide, or both. V12 corresponded to week 35 and V13 to week 47. Findings and caveats of the study: Pseudoprogression seemed unrelated to changes in top peripheral T cell clonotypes. Of the patients, less than 95% had vaccine-induced immune responses.

Sequencing used immunoSEQ multiplex PCR; TCRdb keeps in-frame clones, though not all of them. This repertoire shows some 42,000 clones, roughly 82% found once; its top ten account for under 20%. The sample's time point: week 47, end of study. Mutant IDH1 20-mer peptide, at 300 ug, made up each vaccine dose, with topical imiquimod. The germline CDR1 and CDR2 sequences are SGHRS and YFSETQ. Trimming stripped 0 bases from V and 1 base from J, with 7 bases between. The CDR3 sequence is 15 residues long. The chain employs TRBV5-1 and TRBJ2-2; D might be TRBD1 (5 bases). The sequence was obtained from a man aged 18-30 years with glioma. Some clones in this sample may be carry-over from other donors' samples. The material was PBMCs, obtained from a glioma patient whose treatment included an IDH1 peptide vaccine. The CDR3 protein is CASSLGQGNTGELFF. CDR3 DNA: TGCGCCAGCAGCTTGGGCCAGGGGAACACCGGGGAGCTGTTTTTT.